This entry is about one T cell receptor (beta chain). Its antigen is currently unknown. This sample was included in a study of T cell responses to AZD1222 COVID-19 vaccine. Study-level points and caveats: At 160-218 and 743-854, vaccine-associated CD4 TCRs were dominant, and they spanned spike. Females made up more of the donors, who were largely white British, and clonal diversity may have come out too low.

CDR1 is MDHEN, CDR2 SYDVKM, per germline. Deletions cut 5 bases from V and 4 bases from J, with 6 bases between. The CDR3 sequence is 12 residues long. Produced via immunoSEQ multiplex PCR; TCRdb's table is partial and in-frame only. The sample holds around 99,000 clones, approximately 90% seen once. The sample was peripheral blood, taken 28 days after the second AZD1222 dose. The sequence derives from an adult who received the AZD1222 COVID-19 vaccine. V usage is TRBV28 and J usage is TRBJ1-5; D gene uncertain. CDR3 coding DNA: TGTGCCAGCAGTCCATCGAATCAGCCCCAGCATTTT. This translates into CASSPSNQPQHF.